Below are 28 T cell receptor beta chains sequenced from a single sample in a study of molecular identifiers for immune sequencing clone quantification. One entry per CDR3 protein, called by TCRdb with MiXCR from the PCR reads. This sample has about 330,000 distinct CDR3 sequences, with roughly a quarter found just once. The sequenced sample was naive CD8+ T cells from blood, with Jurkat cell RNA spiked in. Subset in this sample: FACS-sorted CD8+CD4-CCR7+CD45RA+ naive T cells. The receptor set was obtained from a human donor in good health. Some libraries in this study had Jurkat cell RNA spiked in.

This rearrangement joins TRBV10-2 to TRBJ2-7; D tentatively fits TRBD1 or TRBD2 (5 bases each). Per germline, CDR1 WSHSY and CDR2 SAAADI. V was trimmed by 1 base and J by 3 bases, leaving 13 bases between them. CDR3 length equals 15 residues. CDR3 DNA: TGCGCCAGCAGTGAGTACCGGGACCGTCACTACGAGCAGTACTTC. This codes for CASSEYRDRHYEQYF.

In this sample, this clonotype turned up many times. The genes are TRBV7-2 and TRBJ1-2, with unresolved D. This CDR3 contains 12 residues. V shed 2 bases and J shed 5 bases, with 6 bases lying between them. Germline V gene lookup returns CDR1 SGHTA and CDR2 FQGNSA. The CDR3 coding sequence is TGTGCCAGCAGCTTAAACGAGTATGGCTACACCTTC. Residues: CASSLNEYGYTF. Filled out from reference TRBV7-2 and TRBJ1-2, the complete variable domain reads GAGVSQSPSNKVTEKGKDVELRCDPISGHTALYWYRQSLGQGLEFLIYFQGNSAPDKSGLPSDRFSAERTGGSVSTLTIQRTQQEDSAVYLCASSLNEYGYTFGSGTRLTVV.

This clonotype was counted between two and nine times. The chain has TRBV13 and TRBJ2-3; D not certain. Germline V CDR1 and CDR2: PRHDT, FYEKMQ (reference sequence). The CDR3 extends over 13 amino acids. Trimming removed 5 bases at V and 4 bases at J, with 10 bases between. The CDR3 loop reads CASSARGADTQYF. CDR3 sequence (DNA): TGTGCCAGCAGCGCGCGAGGCGCAGATACGCAGTATTTT.

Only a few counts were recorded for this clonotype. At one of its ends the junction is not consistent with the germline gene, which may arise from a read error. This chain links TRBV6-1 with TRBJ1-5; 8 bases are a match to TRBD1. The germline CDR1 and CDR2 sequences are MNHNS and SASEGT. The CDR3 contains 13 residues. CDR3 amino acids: CAGSGQGDQPQHF. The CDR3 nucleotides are TGTGCCGGCAGTGGACAGGGTGATCAGCCCCAGCATTTT.

The CDR3 nucleotides read TGTGCCAGCAGCAAGGACAGGGGGCACGACGAGCAGTACTTC. It codes for CASSKDRGHDEQYF. This rearrangement joins TRBV7-9 to TRBJ2-7; 11 bases line up with TRBD1. Germline V CDR1 and CDR2: SEHNR, FQNEAQ (reference sequence). V lost 5 bases and J lost 5; bases outside the gene matches: 5. The CDR3 is made up of 14 amino acids.

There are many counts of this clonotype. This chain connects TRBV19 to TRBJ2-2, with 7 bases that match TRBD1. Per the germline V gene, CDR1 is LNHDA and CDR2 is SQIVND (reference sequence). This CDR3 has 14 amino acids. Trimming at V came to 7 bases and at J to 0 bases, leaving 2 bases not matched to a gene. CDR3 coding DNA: TGTGCCAGTACCGGGACAGCGAACACCGGGGAGCTGTTTTTT. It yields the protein CASTGTANTGELFF.

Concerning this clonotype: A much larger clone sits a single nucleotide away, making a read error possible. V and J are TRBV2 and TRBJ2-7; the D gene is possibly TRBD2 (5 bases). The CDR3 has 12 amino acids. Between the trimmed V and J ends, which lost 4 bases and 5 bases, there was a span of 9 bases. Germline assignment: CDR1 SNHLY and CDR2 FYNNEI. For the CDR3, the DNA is TGTGCCAGCAGTGGAAGAGGGAACGAGCAGTACTTC. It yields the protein CASSGRGNEQYF.

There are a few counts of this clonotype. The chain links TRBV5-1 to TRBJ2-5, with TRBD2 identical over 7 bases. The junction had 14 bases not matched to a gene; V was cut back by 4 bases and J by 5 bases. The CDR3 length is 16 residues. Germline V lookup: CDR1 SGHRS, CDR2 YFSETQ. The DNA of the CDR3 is TGCGCCAGCAGCGGGGACCTAGTGGGAGGGTTGGAGACCCAGTACTTC. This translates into CASSGDLVGGLETQYF.

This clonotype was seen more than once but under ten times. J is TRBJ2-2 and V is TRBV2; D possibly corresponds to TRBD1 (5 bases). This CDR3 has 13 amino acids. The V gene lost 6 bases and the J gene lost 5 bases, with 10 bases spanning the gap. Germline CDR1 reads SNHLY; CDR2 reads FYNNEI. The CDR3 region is CASSGQGTGELFF. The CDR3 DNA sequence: TGTGCCAGCAGCGGGCAGGGAACCGGGGAGCTGTTTTTT.

The CDR3 coding sequence is TGTGCCAGCAGGATAAGGAAGGGGTTACCCAGTGAAAAACTGTTTTTT. Encoded protein: CASRIRKGLPSEKLFF. The chain employs TRBV6-5 and TRBJ1-4; tentatively, D is TRBD1 (5 bases). CDR1 and CDR2 (germline): MNHEY, SVGAGI. This CDR3 is built from 16 residues. V was trimmed by 6 bases and J by 7 bases, leaving 21 bases between them.

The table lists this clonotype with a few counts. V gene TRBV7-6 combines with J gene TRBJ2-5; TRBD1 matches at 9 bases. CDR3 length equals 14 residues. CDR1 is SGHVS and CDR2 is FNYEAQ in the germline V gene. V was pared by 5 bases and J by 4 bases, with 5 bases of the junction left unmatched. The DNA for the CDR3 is TGTGCCAGCAGCCTTACAGGGGGCCCAGAGACCCAGTACTTC. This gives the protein CASSLTGGPETQYF.

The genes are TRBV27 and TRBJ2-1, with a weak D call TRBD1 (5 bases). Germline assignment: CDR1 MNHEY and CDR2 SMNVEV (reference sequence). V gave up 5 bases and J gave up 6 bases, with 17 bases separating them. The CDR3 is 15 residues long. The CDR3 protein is CASSLQTETCNEQFF. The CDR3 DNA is TGTGCCAGCAGTCTCCAGACAGAAACCTGCAATGAGCAGTTCTTC.

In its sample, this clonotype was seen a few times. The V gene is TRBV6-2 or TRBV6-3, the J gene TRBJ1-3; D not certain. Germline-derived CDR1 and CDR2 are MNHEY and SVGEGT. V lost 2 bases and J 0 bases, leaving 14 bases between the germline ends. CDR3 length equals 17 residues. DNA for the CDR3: TGTGCCAGCAGTTACGCAAAGGACGGAAACTCTGGAAACACCATATATTTT. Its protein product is CASSYAKDGNSGNTIYF.

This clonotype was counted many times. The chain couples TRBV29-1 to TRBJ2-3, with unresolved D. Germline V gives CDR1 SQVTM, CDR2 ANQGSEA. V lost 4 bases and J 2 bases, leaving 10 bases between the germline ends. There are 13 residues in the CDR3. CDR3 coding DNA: TGCAGCGTTGGAATAAGGAACACAGATACGCAGTATTTT. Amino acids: CSVGIRNTDTQYF.

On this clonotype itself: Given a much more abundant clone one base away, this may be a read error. The DNA for the CDR3 is TGCGCCAGCAGCTTGGAGCTGGGGTTGGAGCCCCAGTACTTC. Translating gives CASSLELGLEPQYF. The V gene is TRBV5-1, the J gene TRBJ2-5; no reliable D call. Germline assignment: CDR1 SGHRS and CDR2 YFSETQ. This CDR3 spans 14 amino acids. With 0 bases removed from V and 9 bases from J, the gap between germline ends came to 15 bases.

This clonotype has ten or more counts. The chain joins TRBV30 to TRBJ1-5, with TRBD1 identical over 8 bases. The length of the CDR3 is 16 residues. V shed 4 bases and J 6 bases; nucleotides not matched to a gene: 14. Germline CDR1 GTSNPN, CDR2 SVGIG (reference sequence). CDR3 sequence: CAWKGGWDRTPQPQHF. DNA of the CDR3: TGTGCCTGGAAAGGGGGCTGGGACAGGACTCCTCAGCCCCAGCATTTT.

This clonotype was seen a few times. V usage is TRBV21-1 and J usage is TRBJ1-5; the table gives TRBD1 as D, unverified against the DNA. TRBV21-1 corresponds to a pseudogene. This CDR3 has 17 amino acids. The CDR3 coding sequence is TGTGCCAGCAGCATCGGCTGGGGACAGCTTCACAATCAGCCCCAGCATTTT. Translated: CASSIGWGQLHNQPQHF.

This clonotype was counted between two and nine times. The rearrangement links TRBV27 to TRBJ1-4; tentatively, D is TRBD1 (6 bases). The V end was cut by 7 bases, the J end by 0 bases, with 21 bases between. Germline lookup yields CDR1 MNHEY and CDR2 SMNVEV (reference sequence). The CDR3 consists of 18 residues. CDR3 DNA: TGTGCCAGCACCCCAGAAGGGGGGGCTGGAGCAACTAATGAAAAACTGTTTTTT. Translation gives CASTPEGGAGATNEKLFF.

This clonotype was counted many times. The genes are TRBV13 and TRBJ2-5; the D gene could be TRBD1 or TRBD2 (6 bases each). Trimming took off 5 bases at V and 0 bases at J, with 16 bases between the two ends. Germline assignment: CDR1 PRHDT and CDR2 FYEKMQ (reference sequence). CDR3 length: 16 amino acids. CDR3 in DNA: TGTGCCAGCAGCCCGGAGAGGGGGGACTACCAAGAGACCCAGTACTTC. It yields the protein CASSPERGDYQETQYF.

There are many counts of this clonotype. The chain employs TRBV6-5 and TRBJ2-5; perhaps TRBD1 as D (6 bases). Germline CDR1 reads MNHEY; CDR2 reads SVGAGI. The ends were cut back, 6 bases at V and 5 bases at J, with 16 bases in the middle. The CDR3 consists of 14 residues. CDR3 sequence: CASRQTGLRETQYF. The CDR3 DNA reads TGTGCCAGCAGGCAAACAGGGTTGAGGGAGACCCAGTACTTC.

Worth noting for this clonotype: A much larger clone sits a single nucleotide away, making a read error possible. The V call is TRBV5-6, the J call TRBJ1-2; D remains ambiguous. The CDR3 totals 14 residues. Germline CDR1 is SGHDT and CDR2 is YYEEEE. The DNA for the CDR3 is TGTGCCAGCAGGGTAGGCGCCACCTACTATGGCCACACCTTC. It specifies CASRVGATYYGHTF. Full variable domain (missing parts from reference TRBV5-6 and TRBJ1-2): DAGVTQSPTHLIKTRGQQVTLRCSPKSGHDTVSWYQQALGQGPQFIFQYYEEEERQRGNFPDRFSGHQFPNYSSELNVNALLLGDSALYLCASRVGATYYGHTFGSGTRLTVV.

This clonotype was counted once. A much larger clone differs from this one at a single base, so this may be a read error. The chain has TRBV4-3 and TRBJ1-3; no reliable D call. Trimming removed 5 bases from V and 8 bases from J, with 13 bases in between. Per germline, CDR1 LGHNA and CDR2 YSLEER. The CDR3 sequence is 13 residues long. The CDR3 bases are TGCGCCAGCAGCTCGGACGGTTTCGACACCATATATTTT. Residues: CASSSDGFDTIYF.

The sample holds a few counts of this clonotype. The CDR3 DNA sequence: TGTGCCAGCAGCTCGACGGGGGCCACCGAGCCCCAAGAGACCCAGTACTTC. Its translation is CASSSTGATEPQETQYF. The rearrangement joins TRBV7-6 to TRBJ2-5, with D possibly being TRBD1 or TRBD2 (6 bases each). The CDR3 has 17 residues. The V end lost 4 bases, the J end lost 1 base, and 19 bases lay between the germline ends. Per the germline V gene, CDR1 is SGHVS and CDR2 is FNYEAQ.

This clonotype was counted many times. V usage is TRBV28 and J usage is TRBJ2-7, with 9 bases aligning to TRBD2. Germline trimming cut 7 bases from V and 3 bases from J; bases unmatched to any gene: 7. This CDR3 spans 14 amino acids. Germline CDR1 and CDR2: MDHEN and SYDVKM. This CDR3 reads CASTQREAIYEQYF. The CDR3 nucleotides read TGTGCCAGCACTCAGCGGGAGGCCATCTACGAGCAGTACTTC.

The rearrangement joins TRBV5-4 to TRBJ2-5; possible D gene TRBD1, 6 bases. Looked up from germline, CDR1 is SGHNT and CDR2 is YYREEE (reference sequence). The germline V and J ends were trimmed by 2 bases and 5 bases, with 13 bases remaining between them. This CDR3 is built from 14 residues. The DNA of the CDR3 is TGTGCCAGCAGCTTTAGGGGGAACAGGGAGACCCAGTACTTC. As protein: CASSFRGNRETQYF. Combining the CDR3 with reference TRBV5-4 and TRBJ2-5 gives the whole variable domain ETGVTQSPTHLIKTRGQQVTLRCSSQSGHNTVSWYQQALGQGPQFIFQYYREEENGRGNFPPRFSGLQFPNYSSELNVNALELDDSALYLCASSFRGNRETQYFGPGTRLLVL.

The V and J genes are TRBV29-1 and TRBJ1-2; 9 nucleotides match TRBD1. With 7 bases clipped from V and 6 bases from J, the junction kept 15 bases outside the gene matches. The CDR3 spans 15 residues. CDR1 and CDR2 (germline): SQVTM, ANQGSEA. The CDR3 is CSAGGQGDYPHGYTF. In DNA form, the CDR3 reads TGCAGCGCAGGGGGACAGGGCGATTATCCTCATGGCTACACCTTC.

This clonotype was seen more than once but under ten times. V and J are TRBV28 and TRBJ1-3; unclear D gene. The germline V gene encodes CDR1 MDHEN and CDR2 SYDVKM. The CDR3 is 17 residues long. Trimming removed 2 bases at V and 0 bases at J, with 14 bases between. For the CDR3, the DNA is TGTGCCAGCAGTTTAGAAAGGTACCGGGACTCTGGAAACACCATATATTTT. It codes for CASSLERYRDSGNTIYF.

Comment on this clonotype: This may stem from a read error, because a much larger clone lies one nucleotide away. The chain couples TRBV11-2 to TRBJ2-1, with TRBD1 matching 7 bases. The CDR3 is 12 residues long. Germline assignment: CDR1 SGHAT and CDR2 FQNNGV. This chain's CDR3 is CVSSSQGNEQFF. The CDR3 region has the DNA TGTGTCAGCAGCTCACAGGGGAATGAGCAGTTCTTC.